This TCR beta chain was sequenced during a study of a mutant IDH1 vaccine in newly diagnosed glioma. As for the study in general: Most patients had received both radiotherapy and temozolomide, the prior options being radiotherapy, temozolomide, or both. Study observations and caveats: Evidence of vaccine-induced immune responses was documented in nearly 95% of patients. Whatever changes occurred in top peripheral T cell clonotypes seemed unrelated to pseudoprogression.

Time point: week 11, during vaccination. What each vaccine dose contained was 300 ug of mutant IDH1 20-mer peptide, accompanied by topical imiquimod. Tumors from donors were new WHO grade 3 or 4 IDH1-mutant astrocytomas with ATRX loss. Germline CDR1 is SNHLY and CDR2 is FYNNEI. The CDR3 sequence is 14 residues long. Deletions cut 5 bases from V and 3 bases from J, with 12 bases between. On this clone itself: The antigen remains undetermined.

Produced via immunoSEQ multiplex PCR; TCRdb's table is partial and in-frame only. The sample consists of around 62,000 clones, approximately 89% of them appearing once. The TCR originated in a man aged 40-55 years with glioma. Sample: PBMCs, taken from a glioma patient whose treatment included an IDH1 peptide vaccine. V usage is TRBV2 and J usage is TRBJ2-3, with D tentatively TRBD1 (6 bases). This chain's CDR3 is CASSTGWGTDTQYF. The DNA for the CDR3 is TGTGCCAGCAGTACAGGGTGGGGGACAGATACGCAGTATTTT.